This entry features one TCR beta chain sequence. This may arise from a read error, as a much more abundant clone is one base away. The sample is drawn from a study of kidney transplant recipient with SARS-CoV-2 infection. TCRdb used MiXCR to reprocess the reads, holding one entry per CDR3 protein. Among roughly 250,000 distinct CDR3 sequences listed, around 26% were seen once. V shed 4 bases and J shed 4 bases, with 22 bases lying between them. The germline V gene has CDR1 LGHDT and CDR2 YNNKEL (reference sequence). The CDR3 covers 17 residues. The sequence was collected from a young adult male patient who had COVID-19 and was a kidney transplant recipient. Some T cells may have originated in the graft donor. Sequencing was performed on a blood sample, taken at baseline and between days 110 and 120 from a kidney transplant recipient. The chain combines TRBV3-1 with TRBJ1-1; no reliable D call. This CDR3 reads CASSLFAPISIRTEAFF. The CDR3 region has the DNA TGTGCCAGCAGCCTGTTTGCTCCCATTTCAATTCGCACTGAAGCTTTCTTT.